This section outlines one TCR beta chain sequence together with its context. This record comes from a study of long-term antiretroviral therapy in people with HIV. Version v3.0 of the immunoSEQ assay was performed at survey level. Using immunoSEQ multiplex PCR, the repertoire was profiled, and TCRdb retains in-frame clones only, with some absent. The sample yields 30,000 to 40,000 clones, more than 60% seen once. This CDR3 region has 14 residues. Germline V lookup: CDR1 MNHEY, CDR2 SMNVEV (reference sequence). Trimming cost V 5 bases and J 8 bases, with 17 bases left between them. The TCR sequence derives from a woman in her fifties or sixties with HIV. V usage is TRBV27 and J usage is TRBJ2-3; tentatively, D is TRBD2 (6 bases). Material: unsorted PBMCs, obtained 2 years after starting antiretroviral therapy. The DNA for the CDR3 is TGTGCCAGCAGTCGGGACTTCGGCCCCTCTACGCAGTATTTT. Amino acid sequence: CASSRDFGPSTQYF.